What follows is one T cell receptor beta chain and its context. What it binds is unknown. Assay: immunoSEQ multiplex PCR; the TCRdb copy retains only in-frame clones and omits some. The table includes roughly 60,000 clones, around 83% detected once. The data are from a study of OX40 agonist ivuxolimab in advanced cancers. Overall study: In this cohort, patients received ivuxolimab, an agonistic anti-OX40 (CD134) antibody.

Autoimmune disease history or systemic immunosuppression excluded patients. Whole-study results and caveats: At 0.1 to 3.0 mg/kg and by week 6, clonal expansion occurred in CD4+ and CD8+ blood T cells. The study found among the lowest clonal expansion in partial responders at 0.1-3.0 mg/kg.

This CDR3 region has 15 residues. The V end was cut by 0 bases, the J end by 1 base, with 10 bases between. Per the germline V gene, CDR1 is SGHRS and CDR2 is YFSETQ. The gene calls are TRBV5-1 and TRBJ1-1; D unclear. This receptor was obtained from an adult with an advanced solid tumor such as melanoma, head and neck, liver or kidney cancer. The sample was CD4+ or CD8+ T cells sorted from blood, taken in a trial of the OX40 agonist ivuxolimab. The CDR3 DNA reads as TGCGCCAGCAGCTTGGGTGGGGTTGAGAACACTGAAGCTTTCTTT. Translating gives CASSLGGVENTEAFF.